This TCR beta chain was retrieved from a study of blood T cells in healthy people across ages. Primed by a sample-barcoded 5' primer and a J-beta primer mix, a second PCR proceeded for about 7 to 12 cycles. A template-switch adaptor containing 12 random nucleotides labeled each cDNA molecule. TCRdb re-called the 5' RACE reads with MiXCR, one entry per CDR3 protein. The top ten clones hold approximately 22% of a sample with over 1,500,000 distinct CDR3 sequences, about two fifths of them seen once. This CDR3 comprises 14 residues. Germline CDR1 SGHTA, CDR2 FQGNSA. Trimming took 6 bases from V and 3 from J, leaving 13 bases between them. This clonotype has at least ten counts. Antigen unknown. Regarding the study as a whole: Long-lived and aged donors differed, with more naive CD4+ cells and higher diversity in the long-lived.

The sequenced material came from blood. This TCR was sampled from a human donor in good health. The chain links TRBV7-2 to TRBJ2-3; D could derive from TRBD1 or TRBD2 (5 bases each). DNA for the CDR3: TGTGCCAGCAGTTTTCGGGGCAGAACAGATACGCAGTATTTT. Its protein is CASSFRGRTDTQYF.